A single TCR beta chain is shown here with its context. This CDR3 region has 15 residues. V lost 2 bases, J lost 5 bases, and 16 bases lay in between. Germline CDR1 and CDR2: SGDLS and YYNGEE. The sample belongs to a study of blood T cell repertoires in COVID-19. On the study more broadly: COVID-19 samples, acute and convalescent, were from the United States, Italy and Spain. T cells, B-cell-depleted T cells, or PBMCs supplied cDNA or gDNA.

Per the study methods: Researchers report that nucleated cell counts were estimated from reference gene primer amplification. The assay was immunoSEQ multiplex PCR, and TCRdb's table has in-frame clones only and misses some. Clonal size and the V and J genes are those of that table, whereas D and trimming came from the DNA. Altogether about 160,000 clones are present, 70% to 90% being singletons, with the ten largest covering roughly 11%. The material sequenced was peripheral blood. The chain combines TRBV9 with TRBJ2-5; D is unclear. The source of this sequence is a human donor in a cohort sampled during active COVID-19. This CDR3 reads CASSVAGLGRETQYF. The CDR3 DNA sequence: TGTGCCAGCAGCGTTGCAGGCCTTGGTAGGGAGACCCAGTACTTC.